Included here is one TCR beta chain sequence, with context. This clonotype was observed at least ten times. Its target antigen remains unknown. Base qualities are not at hand, and no much larger clone is one base apart. The entry originates in a study of T cell repertoires in cytomegalovirus infection (dated by TCRdb to about 2019). Regarding the study in general: Donor HLA type was relevant to the analysis, because carriage of CMV infection together with the matching HLA type was indicated by public TCR beta signatures.

Beyond this particular receptor, the publication reports: In both this cohort and an independent approximately 350-donor cohort, the cumulative frequency of public TCR beta family members distinguished carriers of CMV infection plus the relevant HLA type. In the ex vivo response, HLA-C-restricted CMV-specific TCR beta clonotypes were dominant, and in two of eight donors the single most frequent clonotype came from this HLA-C-restricted group.

The CDR3 measures 14 amino acids from cysteine to phenylalanine. CDR3 DNA only is kept here, 42 bases in frame from base 1. Looking up the germline V gene (reference sequence) yields CDR1 SEHNR and CDR2 FQNEAQ. The V end loses 2 bases and the J end loses 3 bases, and a stretch of 8 bases separates them. Data came from an Illumina HiSeq 1500. TCRdb redid the processing of the public reads, applying fastp at Q25 and MiXCR, and retained in-frame beta chains. CDR3 protein sequences are deduplicated, and each keeps its most common genes and DNA. This sample holds 490,000 or so distinct CDR3 sequences; 10% to 12% were observed only once. Clones ranked in the top ten supply approximately 10% of the sample.

Sequencing was done on a sample of PBMCs. This TCR was recovered from a human donor in good health (CMV status not recorded). Some clones in this sample may be carry-over from other donors' samples. Recombination linked TRBV7-9 to TRBJ1-5, with the D segment identity uncertain. The bases read TGTGCCAGCAGCTTACAGGCGAACAATCAGCCCCAGCATTTT. It encodes CASSLQANNQPQHF.